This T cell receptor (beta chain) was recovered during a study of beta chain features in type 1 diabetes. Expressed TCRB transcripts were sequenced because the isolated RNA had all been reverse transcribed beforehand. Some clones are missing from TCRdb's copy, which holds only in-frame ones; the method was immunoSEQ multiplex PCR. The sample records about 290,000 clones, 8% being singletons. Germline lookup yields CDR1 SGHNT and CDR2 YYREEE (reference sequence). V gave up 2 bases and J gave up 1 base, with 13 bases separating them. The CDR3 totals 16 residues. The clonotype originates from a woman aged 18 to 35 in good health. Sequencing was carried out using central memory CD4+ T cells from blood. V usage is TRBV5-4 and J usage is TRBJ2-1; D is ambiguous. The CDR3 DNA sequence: TGTGCCAGCAGCTTCCCGACTCGGTTATCCTACAATGAGCAGTTCTTC. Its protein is CASSFPTRLSYNEQFF.